The clone carrying this T cell receptor beta chain was detected a few times. The antigen is undetermined. This entry belongs to a study of beta chain features in type 1 diabetes. Across the study: Sorted cells numbering some 110 million were examined across all samples. Study conclusions and caveats: Shortening that was moderate but significant affected the TCRB CDR3s of Type 1 diabetes patients in all four CD4+ subsets.

Investigators reverse transcribed all isolated RNA, so they sequenced expressed TCRB transcripts. Read counts averaged roughly 3.7 million for samples of naive, central memory and regulatory T cells. Sequencing was performed with immunoSEQ multiplex PCR; in TCRdb, only in-frame clones are kept and a portion is missing. The table has roughly 140,000 clones, about 7% seen once. The sequence was collected from a woman aged 25 to 39 in good health. Sample: central memory CD4+ T cells from blood.

The CDR3 sequence: CASSFGLSGETQYF. The CDR3 bases are TGCGCCAGCAGCTTCGGCCTGTCGGGGGAGACCCAGTACTTC. The gene calls are TRBV5-1 and TRBJ2-5; maybe TRBD2 (5 bases). V shed 2 bases and J shed 5 bases, with 13 bases lying between them. This CDR3 is 14 amino acids long. Germline V lookup: CDR1 SGHRS, CDR2 YFSETQ.